This TCR beta chain is from a study of technical replicates of blood from a few donors (dated by TCRdb to 2016 to 2017). On this clone: Which antigen it targets is not known. Base-call qualities are not available, and no considerably larger clone is one nucleotide away.

To prepare the library, the immunoSEQ multiplex PCR assay was applied. TCRdb's version of the immuneACCESS table is confined to in-frame rearrangements and falls short of the full clone set. An unresolved V gene accounts for under half of the shortfall where checked; the remainder is of unknown origin. This sample holds approximately 59,000 clones; more than 90% were observed only once. The ten largest make up roughly 3.1% of the sample. The CDR3 numbers 17 residues from cysteine through phenylalanine. The DNA shown is the 51-base CDR3, in frame from base 1. V loses 8 bases at its end and J loses 0 bases; junction bases beyond the gene matches: 6. CDR1 ENHRY and CDR2 SYGVKD are derived from the germline V gene.

The TCR sequence derives from a human donor in good health. Some clones in this sample may be carry-over from other donors' samples. The rearranged chain carries TRBV10-3 and TRBJ2-6; the central 11 bases match TRBD2. The specimen was PBMCs. The DNA reads as follows: TGTGCCATCCCCGGGACTAGCGGAAGCTCTGGGGCCAACGTCCTGACTTTC. The encoded protein is CAIPGTSGSSGANVLTF.